A single sample gave rise to the 8 T cell receptor beta chains below, sequenced in a study of OX40 agonist ivuxolimab in advanced cancers. Some clones are missing from TCRdb's copy, which holds only in-frame ones; the method was immunoSEQ multiplex PCR. The data contain some 90,000 clones, around 90% of them singletons. The sequencing used CD4+ or CD8+ T cells sorted from blood, collected in a trial of the OX40 agonist ivuxolimab. The receptor set was obtained from an adult with an advanced solid tumor such as melanoma, head and neck, liver or kidney cancer.

The genes are TRBV10-3 and TRBJ2-7, with D perhaps matching TRBD1 (5 bases). CDR3 length equals 12 residues. Germline assignment: CDR1 ENHRY and CDR2 SYGVKD. V gave up 4 bases and J gave up 3 bases, with 7 bases separating them. CDR3 nucleotide sequence: TGTGCCATCAGTGGACAGAACTACGAGCAGTACTTC. Translated, it gives CAISGQNYEQYF.

This rearrangement joins TRBV7-2 to TRBJ1-4; TRBD1 might be the D (5 bases). CDR1 and CDR2 from the germline V gene are SGHTA and FQGNSA. Trimming left V 5 bases short and J 5 bases short, with 9 bases between. The CDR3 has 13 residues. The CDR3 sequence: CASSRGRNEKLFF. The CDR3, as DNA: TGTGCCAGCAGCCGGGGCAGAAATGAAAAACTGTTTTTT.

This rearrangement joins TRBV11-2 to TRBJ2-7; D not resolved. The CDR3 totals 13 residues. CDR1 and CDR2 (germline): SGHAT, FQNNGV. The V and J ends lost 2 bases and 4 bases respectively, with 9 bases between them. The CDR3 bases are TGTGCCAGCAGCTTACCGGCTGTTTACGAGCAGTACTTC. The encoded protein is CASSLPAVYEQYF.

The genes are TRBV5-1 and TRBJ2-5; TRBD1 is a possible D gene (7 bases). The CDR3 spans 15 residues. Trimming removed 10 bases from V and 3 bases from J, with 22 bases in between. Germline loops: CDR1 SGHRS, CDR2 YFSETQ. The CDR3 protein is CALTRTGQFKETQYF. In DNA form, the CDR3 reads TGCGCCCTGACTAGGACGGGACAGTTTAAAGAGACCCAGTACTTC.

The chain uses TRBV14 and TRBJ2-7; no definite D call. The CDR3 totals 15 residues. From germline, CDR1 is SGHDN and CDR2 FVKESK. Trimming removed 4 bases at V and 0 bases at J, with 13 bases between. The CDR3 reads CASSPSAPASYEQYF. CDR3 nucleotides: TGTGCCAGCAGCCCGTCGGCTCCCGCCTCCTACGAGCAGTACTTC.

This chain links TRBV28 with TRBJ2-7; 8 bases map to TRBD2. Unmatched junction bases numbered 10, after V lost 6 bases and J lost 3 bases. The CDR3 covers 15 residues. In germline, CDR1 is MDHEN, CDR2 SYDVKM. CDR3 loop: CASSPGGGRIYEQYF. As DNA, the CDR3 is TGTGCCAGCAGCCCCGGGGGGGGAAGGATCTACGAGCAGTACTTC.

This rearrangement joins TRBV19 to TRBJ2-7; D call uncertain. Trimming cost V 6 bases and J 0 bases, with 15 bases left between them. The CDR3 has 15 amino acids. Germline V gene lookup returns CDR1 LNHDA and CDR2 SQIVND (reference sequence). CDR3 bases: TGTGCCAGTAGCCTCGGACGTCCAGACTCCTACGAGCAGTACTTC. This encodes CASSLGRPDSYEQYF.

CDR3 nucleotide sequence: TGTGCCAGCAGCCCCGGGTCAGGGGGCGCAACGGGGTATGGCTACACCTTC. Translating it yields CASSPGSGGATGYGYTF. The J gene is TRBJ1-2, the V gene TRBV4-2; TRBD1 aligns across 8 bases. The germline gives CDR1 LGHNA, CDR2 YNFKEQ. The V gene end was trimmed by 4 bases and the J gene end by 5 bases; junction bases not matched to a gene: 15. The CDR3 has 17 residues.